One sample yielded the 5 T cell receptor beta chains listed below, sequenced in a study of T cell responses to AZD1222 COVID-19 vaccine. Generated by immunoSEQ multiplex PCR, the TCRdb table keeps only in-frame clones and is missing some. The repertoire includes fewer than 150,000 clones, around 90% of them detected once, and 7.5% to 8% sits in the top ten. Sequences were derived from peripheral blood, sampled on day 0 of AZD1222 vaccination. These receptors all come from an adult in good health.

The chain carries TRBV3-1 (or the pseudogene TRBV3-2) and TRBJ2-6, with no clear D. Germline CDR1 reads LGHDT; CDR2 reads YNNKEL (reference sequence). Trimming removed 5 bases from V and 3 bases from J, with 8 bases in between. The CDR3 contains 14 residues. The DNA for the CDR3 is TGTGCCAGCAGCGCAGCTAGTGGGGCCAACGTCCTGACTTTC. Translated, it gives CASSAASGANVLTF.

CDR3 in amino acids: CASSERGPSNQPQHF. For the CDR3, the DNA is TGTGCCAGCAGTGAAAGGGGTCCTAGCAATCAGCCCCAGCATTTT. V and J are TRBV6-1 and TRBJ1-5, with D possibly matching TRBD1 (5 bases). Germline loops: CDR1 MNHNS, CDR2 SASEGT. Trimming pared 2 bases from V and 0 bases from J, leaving 8 bases between. The CDR3 loop spans 15 amino acids.

The chain recombines TRBV10-1 with TRBJ1-1; 7 bases match TRBD1. The CDR3 extends over 16 amino acids. Germline V gene lookup returns CDR1 WNHNN and CDR2 SYGVQD (reference sequence). J was trimmed by 1 base and V by 6 bases; bases with no gene match: 11. CDR3 in amino acids: CASSPGGTASNTEAFF. The CDR3 nucleotides read TGCGCCAGCAGCCCAGGCGGGACAGCTTCGAACACTGAAGCTTTCTTT.

This clone was seen more than once but under ten times. The J gene is TRBJ1-1, the V gene TRBV11-2; D is ambiguous. This CDR3 is 14 amino acids long. V gave up 4 bases and J gave up 2 bases, with 11 bases separating them. Looked up from germline, CDR1 is SGHAT and CDR2 is FQNNGV. The CDR3 DNA sequence: TGTGCCAGCAGCTCCCGGACGGTAAACACTGAAGCTTTCTTT. Its translation: CASSSRTVNTEAFF.

The V gene is TRBV7-2, the J gene TRBJ2-7; 11 bases align to TRBD2. This CDR3 has 15 residues. Germline assignment: CDR1 SGHTA and CDR2 FQGNSA. V lost 5 bases and J lost 3; bases outside the gene matches: 6. The CDR3 DNA sequence: TGTGCCAGCAGCATAGGGACTAGCGGTCTCTACGAGCAGTACTTC. This codes for CASSIGTSGLYEQYF.